This T cell receptor (beta chain) is from a study of beta chain features in type 1 diabetes. CDR1 and CDR2 from the germline V gene are SGHVS and FNYEAQ. This CDR3 has 15 amino acids. The junction had 4 bases not matched to a gene; V was cut back by 5 bases and J by 0 bases. TCRB transcripts that were expressed got sequenced, as all of the isolated RNA had been reverse transcribed. Measured with immunoSEQ multiplex PCR; TCRdb has only the in-frame clones, and not every one. This sample carries 140,000 or so clones, 9% to 9.5% of them seen once, and the ten largest clones take roughly 0.69%. Sorting that relied on CD45RO/CCR7/CD25/CD127/CD95/CD27 yielded CD4+ naive, central memory, regulatory and stem cell-like memory cells.

The chain has TRBV7-6 and TRBJ2-1, with 7 bases that match TRBD1. Sequencing input: central memory CD4+ T cells from blood. The TCR was taken from a man aged 18 to 35 in good health. CDR3 protein: CASSPRDSSYNEQFF. The CDR3, as DNA: TGTGCCAGCAGCCCCCGGGACAGCTCCTACAATGAGCAGTTCTTC.